The clone carrying this T cell receptor beta chain was found once. The record originates from a study of blood T cell repertoires in COVID-19. Original handling: Amplification of reference gene primers was used by the study to estimate nucleated cell counts. Sequenced by immunoSEQ multiplex PCR; TCRdb stores in-frame clones only, minus some. The D gene and trimming were derived from the DNA, and the V and J assignments and clone size from that table. The sample lists about 210,000 clones; approximately 89% were seen once. CDR1 and CDR2 from the germline V gene are SGHAT and FQNNGV. V shed 5 bases and J shed 2 bases, with 14 bases lying between them. The CDR3 spans 15 residues.

This receptor was obtained from a woman between 40 and 55 years old with acute or convalescent COVID-19. This chain links TRBV11-2 with TRBJ2-3, with D unclear. The specimen was peripheral blood. CDR3 amino acids: CASSQVASNTDTQYF. In DNA form, the CDR3 reads TGTGCCAGCAGCCAAGTGGCTTCCAACACAGATACGCAGTATTTT.